Given below is one T cell receptor beta chain in context. Deletions cut 1 base from V and 5 bases from J, with 9 bases between. In germline, CDR1 is GTSNPN, CDR2 SVGIG (reference sequence). The CDR3 is 13 amino acids. Enrolled during active infection, Seattle patients were then followed longitudinally. In the original processing: Using reference gene primer amplification, nucleated cell counts were estimated. Produced via immunoSEQ multiplex PCR; TCRdb's table is partial and in-frame only. V and J calls and clone size come straight from that table; D and trimming were deduced from the DNA. The sample shows fewer than 350,000 clones, 75% to 95% of them seen only once. This specimen comes from a study of blood T cell repertoires in COVID-19. Study as a whole: Sites in the United States, Italy and Spain provided acute and convalescent COVID-19 samples. T cells, B-cell-depleted T cells, or PBMCs supplied cDNA or gDNA.

The rearrangement links TRBV30 to TRBJ1-5; TRBD1 might be the D (5 bases). The clonotype originates from a woman aged 25-40 years with COVID-19, enrolled during active disease. Sequencing was done on a sample of peripheral blood. The DNA for the CDR3 is TGTGCCTGGAGTGCCAGGGATGATCAGCCCCAGCATTTT. It yields the protein CAWSARDDQPQHF.